The text below deals with one T cell receptor beta chain. The CDR3 has 14 amino acids. CDR1 is MNHEY, CDR2 SVGAGI, per germline. The J segment lost 1 base and the V segment lost 7 bases, leaving 6 bases of the junction unmatched. This entry belongs to a study of T cell responses to AZD1222 COVID-19 vaccine. Profiling relied on immunoSEQ multiplex PCR, and the TCRdb table lists in-frame clones only, not all of them. The data show about 120,000 clones, with 85% to 90% seen just once and roughly 4% held by the top ten. Sample: peripheral blood, taken on day 0 of AZD1222 vaccination. This receptor was taken from an adult in good health. The rearrangement uses TRBV6-5 and TRBJ1-2; 7 bases are a match to TRBD1. CDR3 sequence (DNA): TGTGCCAGCACCCGGGACAGAAATAACTATGGCTACACCTTC. This encodes CASTRDRNNYGYTF.